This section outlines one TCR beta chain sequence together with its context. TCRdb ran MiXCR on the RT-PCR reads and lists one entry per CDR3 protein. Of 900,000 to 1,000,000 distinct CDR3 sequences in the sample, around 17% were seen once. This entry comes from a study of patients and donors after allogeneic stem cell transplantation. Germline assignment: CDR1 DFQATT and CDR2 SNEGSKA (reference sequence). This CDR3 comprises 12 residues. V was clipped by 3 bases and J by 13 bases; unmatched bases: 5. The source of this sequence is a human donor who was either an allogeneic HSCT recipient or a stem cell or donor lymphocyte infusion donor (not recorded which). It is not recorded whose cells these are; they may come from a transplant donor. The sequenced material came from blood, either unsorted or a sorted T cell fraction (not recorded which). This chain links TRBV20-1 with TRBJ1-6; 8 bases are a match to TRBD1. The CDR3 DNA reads TGCAGTGCTAGCTTCAGGGGGCGGCCCCTCCACTTT. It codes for CSASFRGRPLHF.